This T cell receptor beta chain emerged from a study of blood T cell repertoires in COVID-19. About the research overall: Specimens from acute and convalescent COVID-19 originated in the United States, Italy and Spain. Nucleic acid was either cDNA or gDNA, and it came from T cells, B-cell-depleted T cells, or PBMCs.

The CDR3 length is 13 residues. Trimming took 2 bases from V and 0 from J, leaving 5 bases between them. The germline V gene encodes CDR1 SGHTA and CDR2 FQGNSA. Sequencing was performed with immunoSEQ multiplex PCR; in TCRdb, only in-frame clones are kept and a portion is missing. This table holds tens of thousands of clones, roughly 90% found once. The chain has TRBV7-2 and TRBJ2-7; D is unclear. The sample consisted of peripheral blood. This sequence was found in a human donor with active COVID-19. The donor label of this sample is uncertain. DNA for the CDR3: TGTGCCAGCAGCTTAAGCCCCTCCTACGAGCAGTACTTC. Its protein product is CASSLSPSYEQYF.